Below, 29 T cell receptor beta chains from the same sample are listed, as sequenced in a study of blood T cell repertoires in COVID-19. TCRdb keeps only in-frame clones here, not all; method: immunoSEQ multiplex PCR. Here the sample spans under 300,000 clones, 88% being singletons. Source material: PBMCs or T cells enriched from blood (not recorded which). All receptors derive from a woman aged 45-59 years who had recovered from COVID-19.

V and J are TRBV29-1 and TRBJ2-1; maybe TRBD1 (5 bases). Germline CDR1 SQVTM, CDR2 ANQGSEA. This CDR3 contains 13 residues. V was clipped by 7 bases and J by 0 bases, with 10 bases between them. DNA for the CDR3: TGCAGCGCACGACAGAGCTCCTACAATGAGCAGTTCTTC. Translated: CSARQSSYNEQFF.

The table lists this clone with a count of one. The rearrangement joins TRBV5-1 to TRBJ1-1; D is undetermined. This CDR3 contains 14 residues. The V end lost 0 bases, the J end lost 1 base, and 7 bases lay between the germline ends. Germline V CDR1 and CDR2: SGHRS, YFSETQ. The CDR3, as DNA: TGCGCCAGCAGCTTGGCCGGGGAGAACACTGAAGCTTTCTTT. Protein sequence: CASSLAGENTEAFF.

The chain joins TRBV4-1 to TRBJ2-5, with 10 bases lining up with TRBD1. This CDR3 spans 16 amino acids. The J segment lost 0 bases and the V segment lost 1 base, leaving 2 bases of the junction unmatched. CDR1 is MGHRA and CDR2 is YSYEKL in the germline V gene. CDR3 protein: CASSQGQGANQETQYF. The CDR3 nucleotides are TGCGCCAGCAGCCAAGGACAGGGGGCGAACCAAGAGACCCAGTACTTC.

V gene TRBV7-2 combines with J gene TRBJ1-2; TRBD1 matches 7 bases. Trimming at V came to 5 bases and at J to 1 base, leaving 10 bases not matched to a gene. The CDR3 runs to 16 residues. Germline CDR1 reads SGHTA; CDR2 reads FQGNSA. CDR3: CASSPRGTAINYGYTF. CDR3 in DNA: TGTGCCAGCAGCCCCAGAGGGACAGCAATTAACTATGGCTACACCTTC. Variable domain in full (rest from reference TRBV7-2 and TRBJ1-2): GAGVSQSPSNKVTEKGKDVELRCDPISGHTALYWYRQSLGQGLEFLIYFQGNSAPDKSGLPSDRFSAERTGGSVSTLTIQRTQQEDSAVYLCASSPRGTAINYGYTFGSGTRLTVV.

The CDR3 sequence is CASSFRDTIDEDTQYF. Here the CDR3 DNA reads TGTGCCAGCAGCTTCCGGGACACAATCGACGAAGATACGCAGTATTTT. The chain carries TRBV9 and TRBJ2-3, with D perhaps matching TRBD1 (6 bases). Germline-derived CDR1 and CDR2 are SGDLS and YYNGEE. This CDR3 contains 16 residues. Trimming took off 4 bases at V and 5 bases at J, with 20 bases between the two ends.

This clone appeared a single time. The V gene is TRBV20-1, the J gene TRBJ2-7, with D possibly TRBD2 on 6 matching bases. Germline V gives CDR1 DFQATT, CDR2 SNEGSKA (reference sequence). CDR3 length: 12 residues. V gave up 6 bases and J gave up 6 bases, with 15 bases separating them. In DNA, the CDR3 is TGCAGTGCAAGTAGGGCTAGCGTCGAGCAGTACTTC. This gives the protein CSASRASVEQYF.

The chain has TRBV5-1 and TRBJ1-4; D is possibly TRBD1 (6 bases). The CDR3 is 15 amino acids. Between the trimmed V and J ends, which lost 3 bases and 3 bases, there was a span of 12 bases. The V gene's germline CDR1 is SGHRS and CDR2 YFSETQ. The CDR3 region has the DNA TGCGCCAGCAGCTCGACCGGGACATCTAATGAAAAACTGTTTTTT. As protein: CASSSTGTSNEKLFF.

The chain is built from TRBV28 and TRBJ2-1; 7 bases align to TRBD2. Trimming took 6 bases from V and 12 from J; bases not matched to a gene: 20. The CDR3 consists of 16 residues. In germline, CDR1 is MDHEN, CDR2 SYDVKM. DNA for the CDR3: TGTGCCAGCAGCCACAGTTTGGGCGGGGGTCTCCGGGGGCAGTTCTTC. Encoded protein: CASSHSLGGGLRGQFF.

This clone was detected once. This chain joins TRBV27 and TRBJ1-2; weak D call: TRBD1 (6 bases). V lost 8 bases, J lost 2 bases, and 15 bases lay in between. The CDR3 loop spans 14 amino acids. Germline assignment: CDR1 MNHEY and CDR2 SMNVEV (reference sequence). CDR3 nucleotide sequence: TGTGCCAGCGGACGGACAGACACAAACTATGGCTACACCTTC. Translated, it gives CASGRTDTNYGYTF.

This chain links TRBV23-1 with TRBJ1-1; possible D gene TRBD1, 6 bases. TRBV23-1 is an ORF, and what it does is uncertain. This CDR3 is 12 amino acids long. Between the trimmed V and J ends, which lost 0 bases and 11 bases, there was a span of 10 bases. The CDR3 protein is CASSQSRDKAFF. The CDR3 DNA is TGCGCCAGCAGTCAATCCCGGGACAAGGCTTTCTTT.

The gene calls are TRBV19 and TRBJ1-5; no definite D call. Between the trimmed V and J ends, which lost 7 bases and 4 bases, there was a span of 20 bases. Germline lookup yields CDR1 LNHDA and CDR2 SQIVND (reference sequence). The CDR3 has 16 amino acids. For the CDR3, the DNA is TGTGCCAGTAAGGTCCAGGCGTTCTTAAGGAATCAGCCCCAGCATTTT. Its protein product is CASKVQAFLRNQPQHF.

V and J are TRBV7-3 and TRBJ2-2; maybe TRBD1 (6 bases). This CDR3 has 14 amino acids. Germline values: CDR1 SGHTA, CDR2 FQGTGA. The V end was cut by 4 bases, the J end by 4 bases, with 10 bases between. CDR3 coding DNA: TGTGCCAGCAGCTCTACAGGGTTCACCGGGGAGCTGTTTTTT. Translation gives CASSSTGFTGELFF.

The genes are TRBV12-3 or TRBV12-4 and TRBJ1-2; a possible D gene is TRBD1 (5 bases). With 6 bases removed from V and 5 bases from J, the gap between germline ends came to 10 bases. This CDR3 has 12 residues. The CDR3 is CASSPRGYGYTF. CDR3 DNA: TGTGCCAGCAGCCCACGGGGGTATGGCTACACCTTC.

The V and J genes are TRBV19 and TRBJ2-1, with TRBD2 identical over 9 bases. The CDR3 has 17 residues. J lost 4 bases, V lost 3 bases, and 10 bases had no gene match. The V gene's germline CDR1 is LNHDA and CDR2 SQIVND (reference sequence). The CDR3 DNA sequence: TGTGCCAGTAGTATTGTTACTAGCGGGCCGAAATACAATGAGCAGTTCTTC. This encodes CASSIVTSGPKYNEQFF.

The chain recombines TRBV24-1 with TRBJ2-1, with a possible D match to TRBD1 (5 bases). V was cut by 8 bases and J by 8 bases, with 15 bases left in between. Germline V lookup: CDR1 KGHDR, CDR2 SFDVKD. CDR3 length: 13 amino acids. The CDR3 DNA follows: TGTGCCACCATGGGGCAGGGTATGTATGAGCAGTTCTTC. Encoded protein: CATMGQGMYEQFF.

The gene calls are TRBV28 and TRBJ1-1, with D possibly matching TRBD1 (6 bases). With 8 bases removed from V and 1 base from J, the gap between germline ends came to 20 bases. This CDR3 is 16 amino acids long. CDR1 and CDR2 (germline): MDHEN, SYDVKM. As DNA, the CDR3 is TGTGCCAGCCGTCCGGGGGGCGCTCATGGGAACACTGAAGCTTTCTTT. This gives the protein CASRPGGAHGNTEAFF.

J is TRBJ2-1 and V is TRBV4-3; D perhaps matches TRBD2 (6 bases). The germline CDR1 and CDR2 sequences are LGHNA and YSLEER. V dropped 1 base and J dropped 3 bases, with 13 bases sitting between them. The CDR3 is made up of 16 amino acids. CDR3 protein: CASSQVGGKDYNEQFF. DNA for the CDR3: TGCGCCAGCAGCCAAGTTGGAGGGAAGGACTACAATGAGCAGTTCTTC.

The chain is built from TRBV19 and TRBJ2-2; 8 bases fit TRBD2. Germline V lookup: CDR1 LNHDA, CDR2 SQIVND (reference sequence). With V trimmed by 3 bases and J by 5 bases, 8 bases remained unmatched. The CDR3 is 16 amino acids. The CDR3 sequence is CASSIWLAGFTGELFF. CDR3 bases: TGTGCCAGTAGTATCTGGCTAGCGGGCTTTACCGGGGAGCTGTTTTTT.

The rearrangement joins TRBV5-1 to TRBJ2-7; 7 nucleotides match TRBD2. V was clipped by 0 bases and J by 4 bases; unmatched bases: 4. The CDR3 has 14 residues. In germline, CDR1 is SGHRS, CDR2 YFSETQ. In DNA, the CDR3 is TGCGCCAGCAGCTTGGAAAGCGGGAAGTACGAGCAGTACTTC. It yields the protein CASSLESGKYEQYF. Full variable domain (missing parts from reference TRBV5-1 and TRBJ2-7): KAGVTQTPRYLIKTRGQQVTLSCSPISGHRSVSWYQQTPGQGLQFLFEYFSETQRNKGNFPGRFSGRQFSNSRSEMNVSTLELGDSALYLCASSLESGKYEQYFGPGTRLTVT.

V usage is TRBV15 and J usage is TRBJ1-1, with 8 bases lining up with TRBD1. V shed 0 bases and J 3 bases; nucleotides not matched to a gene: 3. Per germline, CDR1 LNHNV and CDR2 YYDKDF (reference sequence). The CDR3 is 15 amino acids. The CDR3 region has the DNA TGTGCCACCAGCAGAGATCAACAGGGGGACACTGAAGCTTTCTTT. It yields the protein CATSRDQQGDTEAFF. Drawing the rest from reference TRBV15 and TRBJ1-1, the complete variable domain is DAMVIQNPRYQVTQFGKPVTLSCSQTLNHNVMYWYQQKSSQAPKLLFHYYDKDFNNEADTPDNFQSRRPNTSFCFLDIRSPGLGDTAMYLCATSRDQQGDTEAFFGQGTRLTVV.

The gene calls are TRBV28 and TRBJ2-1; D is unresolved. The CDR3 is 15 residues long. Germline assignment: CDR1 MDHEN and CDR2 SYDVKM. Trimming took 1 base from V and 2 from J, leaving 9 bases between them. CDR3 DNA sequence: TGTGCCAGCAGTTTATACCTTAGTCCCTACAATGAGCAGTTCTTC. Its translation is CASSLYLSPYNEQFF. Full variable domain (missing parts from reference TRBV28 and TRBJ2-1): DVKVTQSSRYLVKRTGEKVFLECVQDMDHENMFWYRQDPGLGLRLIYFSYDVKMKEKGDIPEGYSVSREKKERFSLILESASTNQTSMYLCASSLYLSPYNEQFFGPGTRLTVL.

The CDR3 spells CASSLASGRGTQYF. In DNA form, the CDR3 reads TGTGCCAGCAGCTTAGCGAGCGGGAGGGGGACCCAGTACTTC. The V gene is TRBV7-2, the J gene TRBJ2-5, with 10 bases fitting TRBD2. Germline V gene lookup returns CDR1 SGHTA and CDR2 FQGNSA. This CDR3 has 14 amino acids. V dropped 0 bases and J dropped 7; count of bases not matched to a gene: 2.

This chain uses TRBV3-1 (or the pseudogene TRBV3-2) with TRBJ2-1; 13 bases match TRBD2. In germline, CDR1 is LGHDT, CDR2 YNNKEL (reference sequence). V was pared by 3 bases and J by 9 bases, with 5 bases of the junction left unmatched. The CDR3 sequence is 15 residues long. CDR3 sequence: CASSQGLAGSAEQFF. The CDR3 nucleotides are TGTGCCAGCAGCCAGGGACTAGCGGGATCGGCTGAGCAGTTCTTC.

The V call is TRBV6-5, the J call TRBJ2-1; D possibly corresponds to TRBD1 (6 bases). V dropped 5 bases and J dropped 10 bases, with 12 bases sitting between them. The CDR3 loop spans 12 amino acids. The germline V gene has CDR1 MNHEY and CDR2 SVGAGI. This CDR3 reads CASSRGGHEQFF. The CDR3 DNA reads TGTGCCAGCAGTCGAGGGGGTCACGAGCAGTTCTTC.

The chain recombines TRBV5-5 with TRBJ1-5; no definite D call. V was cut by 0 bases and J by 0 bases, with 7 bases left in between. The CDR3 consists of 15 residues. Germline CDR1 is SGHKS and CDR2 is YYEKEE (reference sequence). CDR3 sequence: CASSLGGNSNQPQHF. The CDR3 coding sequence is TGTGCCAGCAGCTTGGGCGGGAATAGCAATCAGCCCCAGCATTTT.

This chain connects TRBV7-2 to TRBJ2-1; possible D gene TRBD2, 7 bases. Germline CDR1 reads SGHTA; CDR2 reads FQGNSA. This CDR3 spans 15 amino acids. Trimming left V 2 bases short and J 6 bases short, with 14 bases between. In DNA, the CDR3 is TGTGCCAGCAGCTTATTGCCGAGGGGGGGCAATGAGCAGTTCTTC. It specifies CASSLLPRGGNEQFF.

The chain uses TRBV2 and TRBJ2-2; 9 nucleotides match TRBD2. The CDR3 sequence is 15 residues long. V lost 3 bases and J lost 4; bases outside the gene matches: 3. The germline CDR1 and CDR2 sequences are SNHLY and FYNNEI. DNA for the CDR3: TGTGCCAGCAGTGAGTGGCGGGAGGGCACCGGGGAGCTGTTTTTT. Its translation is CASSEWREGTGELFF.

The chain employs TRBV9 and TRBJ1-4; tentative D call: TRBD1 (6 bases). Germline V CDR1 and CDR2: SGDLS, YYNGEE. Deletions cut 0 bases from V and 0 bases from J, with 9 bases between. The CDR3 totals 16 residues. The DNA of the CDR3 is TGTGCCAGCAGCGTAGGGGACATTACAACTAATGAAAAACTGTTTTTT. Protein product: CASSVGDITTNEKLFF.

The chain employs TRBV7-3 and TRBJ1-1; 8 nucleotides line up with TRBD1. Germline loops: CDR1 SGHTA, CDR2 FQGTGA. The ends lost 5 bases at V and 2 bases at J; junction bases unmatched: 7. This CDR3 spans 15 amino acids. The CDR3 loop reads CASSVGTGYNTEAFF. As DNA, the CDR3 is TGTGCCAGCAGCGTAGGGACAGGCTATAACACTGAAGCTTTCTTT.